The 20 T cell receptor beta chains given below trace back to one sample, sequenced in a study of technical replicates of blood from a handful of donors. Using immunoSEQ multiplex PCR, the repertoire was profiled, and TCRdb retains in-frame clones only, with some absent. The sample has around 80,000 clones, about 94% seen once. What was sequenced was T cells isolated from PBMCs. The receptor set was obtained from a human donor in good health.

The chain has TRBV5-1 and TRBJ1-2, with 8 bases fitting TRBD1. The CDR3 has 15 residues. Unmatched junction bases numbered 15, after V lost 7 bases and J lost 7 bases. CDR1 is SGHRS, CDR2 YFSETQ, per germline. This CDR3 reads CASSTQPGGAGGYTF. CDR3 coding DNA: TGCGCCAGCTCCACTCAACCAGGGGGCGCGGGTGGCTACACCTTC.

The rearrangement uses TRBV11-2 and TRBJ2-2, with TRBD1 as a possible D gene (6 bases). The CDR3 runs to 14 residues. CDR1 is SGHAT and CDR2 is FQNNGV in the germline V gene. The V gene lost 5 bases and the J gene lost 8 bases, with 15 bases spanning the gap. The CDR3 spells CASSVTGNQGELFF. The DNA of the CDR3 is TGTGCCAGCAGCGTTACAGGGAATCAGGGGGAGCTGTTTTTT.

The rearrangement joins TRBV11-2 to TRBJ2-3; D perhaps matches TRBD2 (6 bases). V was shortened by 0 bases and J by 0 bases, with 7 bases between the two germline ends. The CDR3 length is 15 residues. Germline V CDR1 and CDR2: SGHAT, FQNNGV. CDR3 protein: CASSLDGTSTDTQYF. The CDR3 nucleotides are TGTGCCAGCAGCTTAGATGGGACTAGCACAGATACGCAGTATTTT.

The chain has TRBV6-5 and TRBJ1-1; TRBD1 might be the D (6 bases). The ends were cut back, 4 bases at V and 1 base at J, with 7 bases in the middle. The germline V gene encodes CDR1 MNHEY and CDR2 SVGAGI. The CDR3 contains 13 residues. The CDR3 is CASSLTGNTEAFF. The CDR3, as DNA: TGTGCCAGCAGTTTGACAGGGAACACTGAAGCTTTCTTT.

This clone was seen just once. V and J are TRBV19 and TRBJ2-2, with D tentatively TRBD1 (6 bases). This CDR3 spans 17 amino acids. Germline V gene sequence: CDR1 LNHDA, CDR2 SQIVND (reference sequence). Trimming left V 2 bases short and J 5 bases short, with 18 bases between. CDR3 in amino acids: CASSILGDRSRTGELFF. DNA of the CDR3: TGTGCCAGTAGTATACTGGGAGACAGGTCAAGAACCGGGGAGCTGTTTTTT.

The rearrangement links TRBV4-1 to TRBJ1-1, with D hard to call. This CDR3 spans 14 amino acids. The V end was cut by 4 bases, the J end by 4 bases, with 13 bases between. Germline CDR1 is MGHRA and CDR2 is YSYEKL. This CDR3 is CASSPQREITEAFF. CDR3 DNA sequence: TGCGCCAGCAGCCCGCAACGGGAAATCACTGAAGCTTTCTTT.

V usage is TRBV7-2 and J usage is TRBJ2-3, with 12 bases that match TRBD1. J was trimmed by 7 bases and V by 1 base; bases with no gene match: 3. In germline, CDR1 is SGHTA, CDR2 FQGNSA. The CDR3 sequence is 15 residues long. The DNA for the CDR3 is TGTGCCAGCAGCTTAGGGGGACAGGGGGCCTATACGCAGTATTTT. It yields the protein CASSLGGQGAYTQYF.

The rearrangement links TRBV7-3 to TRBJ2-5; the D gene is possibly TRBD1 (5 bases). V was clipped by 5 bases and J by 4 bases, with 11 bases between them. Germline assignment: CDR1 SGHTA and CDR2 FQGTGA. The CDR3 is made up of 13 amino acids. In DNA, the CDR3 is TGTGCCAGCAGCCCCCCGGACACAGAGACCCAGTACTTC. Encoded protein: CASSPPDTETQYF.

The rearrangement links TRBV4-2 to TRBJ1-5; unclear D gene. The CDR3 has 15 amino acids. CDR1 is LGHNA, CDR2 YNFKEQ, per germline. Trimming left V 0 bases short and J 4 bases short, with 10 bases between. Here the CDR3 reads CASSQDGVGNQPQHF. As DNA, the CDR3 is TGTGCCAGCAGCCAAGATGGAGTCGGGAATCAGCCCCAGCATTTT.

This rearrangement joins TRBV28 to TRBJ2-1; 9 bases agree with TRBD2. This CDR3 contains 15 residues. From germline, CDR1 is MDHEN and CDR2 SYDVKM. V was pared by 5 bases and J by 7 bases, with 9 bases of the junction left unmatched. The CDR3 loop reads CASSELAGSRNEQFF. The CDR3 DNA sequence: TGTGCCAGCAGTGAACTAGCGGGTAGTAGGAATGAGCAGTTCTTC.

This chain joins TRBV30 and TRBJ2-7, with 8 bases that match TRBD2. Losses at the gene ends were 0 bases for V and 3 bases for J; bases not matched to a gene: 16. In germline, CDR1 is GTSNPN, CDR2 SVGIG (reference sequence). The CDR3 runs 18 residues. The CDR3 sequence: CAWSVRGGFSGTYYEQYF. CDR3 nucleotide sequence: TGTGCCTGGAGTGTACGCGGGGGGTTTTCCGGGACCTACTACGAGCAGTACTTC.

This clone showed up just a few times. The chain combines TRBV2 with TRBJ2-2; TRBD2 matches at 10 bases. The CDR3 is 18 residues long. V was pared by 0 bases and J by 4 bases, with 8 bases of the junction left unmatched. The germline CDR1 and CDR2 sequences are SNHLY and FYNNEI. As DNA, the CDR3 is TGTGCCAGCAGTGAAGCGGTTCTAGCGGGAGCGAGCACCGGGGAGCTGTTTTTT. Protein: CASSEAVLAGASTGELFF. The variable domain in full, with the rest retrieved from reference TRBV2 and TRBJ2-2, is EPEVTQTPSHQVTQMGQEVILRCVPISNHLYFYWYRQILGQKVEFLVSFYNNEISEKSEIFDDQFSVERPDGSNFTLKIRSTKLEDSAMYFCASSEAVLAGASTGELFFGEGSRLTVL.

This chain joins TRBV29-1 and TRBJ1-1, with a weak D call TRBD1 (5 bases). In germline, CDR1 is SQVTM, CDR2 ANQGSEA. The CDR3 sequence is 14 residues long. V shed 7 bases and J shed 2 bases, with 17 bases lying between them. CDR3 region: CSATRQRINTEAFF. The CDR3 nucleotides are TGCAGCGCGACTAGACAGAGAATAAACACTGAAGCTTTCTTT.

This chain links TRBV4-3 with TRBJ1-2; D unresolved. The V end was cut by 5 bases, the J end by 5 bases, with 12 bases between. CDR3 length: 13 amino acids. The V gene's germline CDR1 is LGHNA and CDR2 YSLEER. The CDR3 DNA is TGCGCCAGCAGCGCGTCGTCGGTGTATGGCTACACCTTC. The encoded protein is CASSASSVYGYTF.

The chain has TRBV6-5 and TRBJ2-7, with D unresolved. The CDR3 runs 14 residues. V was clipped by 4 bases and J by 3 bases, with 13 bases between them. The V gene's germline CDR1 is MNHEY and CDR2 SVGAGI. CDR3: CASSFELNFYEQYF. Written as DNA, the CDR3 is TGTGCCAGCAGTTTCGAATTAAACTTCTACGAGCAGTACTTC.

This chain joins TRBV7-2 and TRBJ1-1, with a tentative D call TRBD1 (6 bases). Per germline, CDR1 SGHTA and CDR2 FQGNSA. The CDR3 is 15 residues long. Trimming removed 5 bases at V and 0 bases at J, with 13 bases between. The CDR3 is CASSPYREMNTEAFF. For the CDR3, the DNA is TGTGCCAGCAGCCCATACAGGGAGATGAACACTGAAGCTTTCTTT.

The chain couples TRBV11-2 to TRBJ1-2, with a tentative D call TRBD1 (6 bases). The CDR3 length is 16 residues. Trimming left V 7 bases short and J 6 bases short, with 24 bases between. In germline, CDR1 is SGHAT, CDR2 FQNNGV. The CDR3 coding sequence is TGTGCCAGCACCCTTAGTATAGACAGGTCCGACAATGGCTACACCTTC. Amino acids: CASTLSIDRSDNGYTF. Filled out from reference TRBV11-2 and TRBJ1-2, the complete variable domain reads EAGVAQSPRYKIIEKRQSVAFWCNPISGHATLYWYQQILGQGPKLLIQFQNNGVVDDSQLPKDRFSAERLKGVDSTLKIQPAKLEDSAVYLCASTLSIDRSDNGYTFGSGTRLTVV.

The CDR3 region is CASSASGRAYEQYF. CDR3 coding DNA: TGTGCCAGCAGCGCAAGCGGGAGGGCCTACGAGCAGTACTTC. This chain links TRBV7-2 with TRBJ2-7, with TRBD2 identical over 10 bases. The length of the CDR3 is 14 residues. The trim removed 5 bases at V and 2 bases at J, leaving 3 bases unmatched. The germline CDR1 and CDR2 sequences are SGHTA and FQGNSA. The whole variable domain, remainder taken from reference TRBV7-2 and TRBJ2-7, is GAGVSQSPSNKVTEKGKDVELRCDPISGHTALYWYRQSLGQGLEFLIYFQGNSAPDKSGLPSDRFSAERTGGSVSTLTIQRTQQEDSAVYLCASSASGRAYEQYFGPGTRLTVT.

The V call is TRBV9, the J call TRBJ2-3, with 7 bases that match TRBD2. Germline CDR1 is SGDLS and CDR2 is YYNGEE. V was pared by 0 bases and J by 5 bases, with 12 bases of the junction left unmatched. There are 17 residues in the CDR3. This CDR3 reads CASSVGTFPREKDTQYF. Here the CDR3 DNA reads TGTGCCAGCAGCGTAGGGACCTTTCCGCGGGAGAAAGATACGCAGTATTTT.

J is TRBJ1-1 and V is TRBV11-2; the D gene is possibly TRBD1 (5 bases). The V and J ends lost 1 base and 3 bases respectively, with 18 bases between them. Looked up from germline, CDR1 is SGHAT and CDR2 is FQNNGV. The CDR3 spans 17 residues. The CDR3 nucleotides read TGTGCCAGCAGCTTAGGAATAGGGGCCAGGGCCGACACTGAAGCTTTCTTT. It encodes CASSLGIGARADTEAFF.